This entry concerns a single TCR beta chain. Its antigen is unknown. Sequencing was performed with immunoSEQ multiplex PCR; in TCRdb, only in-frame clones are kept and a portion is missing. Of approximately 54,000 clones in the sample, 75% to 90% were seen once. The V end was cut by 0 bases, the J end by 3 bases, with 20 bases between. Germline V gene lookup returns CDR1 SEHNR and CDR2 FQNEAQ (reference sequence). This CDR3 contains 18 residues. This specimen comes from a study of T cells in localized non-small cell lung cancer. Study-level results: In uninvolved adjacent lung, T cell clonality reached its highest value, exceeding tumor. There was an association of higher blood T cell density with longer overall survival. Because only a single region of the tumor was sequenced, heterogeneity remains possible. Of the top 100 tumor clones, median about 53 were in adjacent lung, 25 to 35 among its top 100.

This sequence was found in a woman aged 35 to 75 with stage I lung adenocarcinoma. This specimen was peripheral blood, taken before any cancer treatment. This rearrangement joins TRBV7-9 to TRBJ2-5; D may be TRBD2 (6 bases). The CDR3 DNA is TGTGCCAGCAGCTTAGCGCTATCGGGACTCGGGGCGGAAGAGACCCAGTACTTC. It encodes CASSLALSGLGAEETQYF.